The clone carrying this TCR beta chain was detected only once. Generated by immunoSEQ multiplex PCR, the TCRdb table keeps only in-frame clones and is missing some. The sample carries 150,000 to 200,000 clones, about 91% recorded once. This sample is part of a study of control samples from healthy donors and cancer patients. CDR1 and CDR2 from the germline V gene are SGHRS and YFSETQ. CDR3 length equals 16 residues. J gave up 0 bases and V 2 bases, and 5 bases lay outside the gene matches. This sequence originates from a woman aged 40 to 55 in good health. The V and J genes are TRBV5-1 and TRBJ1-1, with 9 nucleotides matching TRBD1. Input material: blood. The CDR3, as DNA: TGCGCCAGCAGCTTCGGACAGGGGAATATGAACACTGAAGCTTTCTTT. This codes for CASSFGQGNMNTEAFF.